Listed below are T cell receptor beta chains from one sample, sequenced in a study of OX40 agonist ivuxolimab in advanced cancers. Generated by immunoSEQ multiplex PCR, the TCRdb table keeps only in-frame clones and is missing some. The repertoire includes approximately 70,000 clones, approximately 90% of them detected once, and 2.8% sits in the top ten. The source was CD4+ or CD8+ T cells sorted from blood, collected in a trial of the OX40 agonist ivuxolimab. The receptors originated from an adult with an advanced solid tumor such as melanoma, head and neck, liver or kidney cancer. Both conserved end residues are part of each CDR3. A D gene is named only where the DNA matches it firmly. The size field is filled for only some rows; it gives once, few, many or a size class.

cdr3_length: 15; v_call: TRBV28; j_call: TRBJ1-1; d_call: TRBD1; clone_size: -; cdr3_aa: CASSPTGARNTEAFF; cdr3_nt: TGTGCCAGCAGTCCCACAGGGGCCCGGAACACTGAAGCTTTCTTT
cdr3_length: 17; v_call: TRBV18; j_call: TRBJ1-5; d_call: TRBD1; clone_size: -; cdr3_aa: CASSQTAGQLVGQPQHF; cdr3_nt: TGTGCCAGCTCACAAACCGCGGGACAGTTGGTTGGGCAGCCCCAGCATTTT
cdr3_length: 15; v_call: TRBV2; j_call: TRBJ1-5; d_call: TRBD1; clone_size: -; cdr3_aa: CASSDRDRGHQPQHF; cdr3_nt: TGTGCCAGCAGTGACCGGGACAGGGGTCATCAGCCCCAGCATTTT
cdr3_length: 18; v_call: TRBV28; j_call: TRBJ2-6; d_call: TRBD1; clone_size: -; cdr3_aa: CASSLAGTGVSGANVLTF; cdr3_nt: TGTGCCAGCAGCCTTGCCGGGACAGGAGTCTCTGGGGCCAACGTCCTGACTTTC
cdr3_length: 19; v_call: TRBV4-1; j_call: TRBJ2-2; d_call: TRBD2; clone_size: -; cdr3_aa: CASSQEGSGGAFGTGELFF; cdr3_nt: TGCGCCAGCAGCCAAGAGGGTAGCGGGGGGGCTTTCGGCACCGGGGAGCTGTTTTTT
cdr3_length: 13; v_call: TRBV6-5; j_call: TRBJ1-1; d_call: -; clone_size: -; cdr3_aa: CASTPRLNTEAFF; cdr3_nt: TGTGCCAGCACCCCGAGATTGAACACTGAAGCTTTCTTT
cdr3_length: 15; v_call: TRBV4-2; j_call: TRBJ1-6; d_call: TRBD1; clone_size: few; cdr3_aa: CASSFGDRHNSPLHF; cdr3_nt: TGTGCCAGCAGCTTCGGGGACAGGCATAATTCACCCCTCCACTTT
cdr3_length: 16; v_call: TRBV5-1; j_call: TRBJ2-7; d_call: -; clone_size: -; cdr3_aa: CASSLVSSAYSYEQYF; cdr3_nt: TGCGCCAGCAGCTTGGTGTCGTCTGCCTACTCCTACGAGCAGTACTTC
cdr3_length: 18; v_call: TRBV7-8; j_call: TRBJ2-5; d_call: -; clone_size: -; cdr3_aa: CASSLPIDNRNLRETQYF; cdr3_nt: TGTGCCAGCAGCTTACCTATCGACAATCGCAACCTCAGGGAGACCCAGTACTTC
cdr3_length: 15; v_call: TRBV4-2; j_call: TRBJ2-2; d_call: TRBD2; clone_size: -; cdr3_aa: CASSQDGLAAGELFF; cdr3_nt: TGTGCCAGCAGCCAAGATGGACTAGCGGCCGGGGAGCTGTTTTTT
cdr3_length: 17; v_call: TRBV4-1; j_call: TRBJ2-3; d_call: TRBD1; clone_size: -; cdr3_aa: CASSPRPGQLSTDTQYF; cdr3_nt: TGCGCCAGCAGCCCTCGCCCGGGACAGCTATCCACAGATACGCAGTATTTT
cdr3_length: 14; v_call: TRBV30; j_call: TRBJ2-2; d_call: TRBD2; clone_size: -; cdr3_aa: CACTGTSGTGELFF; cdr3_nt: TGTGCCTGCACCGGGACTAGCGGGACCGGGGAGCTGTTTTTT
cdr3_length: 14; v_call: TRBV5-5; j_call: TRBJ2-1; d_call: -; clone_size: -; cdr3_aa: CASSLGPTGNEQFF; cdr3_nt: TGTGCCAGCAGCTTGGGGCCAACCGGCAATGAGCAGTTCTTC
cdr3_length: 14; v_call: TRBV28; j_call: TRBJ1-2; d_call: -; clone_size: -; cdr3_aa: CASSGGQDNYGYTF; cdr3_nt: TGTGCCAGCAGTGGGGGCCAGGATAACTATGGCTACACCTTC
cdr3_length: 13; v_call: TRBV9; j_call: TRBJ1-3; d_call: -; clone_size: few; cdr3_aa: CASSPPSGNTIYF; cdr3_nt: TGTGCCAGCAGCCCGCCGTCTGGAAACACCATATATTTT
cdr3_length: 15; v_call: TRBV28; j_call: TRBJ2-7; d_call: -; clone_size: -; cdr3_aa: CASSLIGGPIYEQYF; cdr3_nt: TGTGCCAGCAGTTTAATCGGGGGGCCTATCTACGAGCAGTACTTC
cdr3_length: 14; v_call: TRBV6-6; j_call: TRBJ1-6; d_call: -; clone_size: -; cdr3_aa: CASSPPRSDSPLHF; cdr3_nt: TGTGCCAGCAGTCCCCCACGGAGTGATTCACCCCTCCACTTT
cdr3_length: 16; v_call: TRBV5-1; j_call: TRBJ2-3; d_call: -; clone_size: -; cdr3_aa: CASSPTRELSTDTQYF; cdr3_nt: TGCGCCAGCAGCCCGACTAGAGAGTTGAGCACAGATACGCAGTATTTT